The next 10 T cell receptor beta chains were all read from a single sample in a study of immune evolution from preneoplasia to lung adenocarcinoma. TCRdb's copy holds only in-frame clones and misses some; the assay was immunoSEQ multiplex PCR. Of 4,500 to 5,500 clones listed, more than 75% were seen once; the top ten hold 8.3%. The specimen was FFPE lung adenocarcinoma in situ tissue. These receptors were taken from a person between 70 and 80 years old with lung adenocarcinoma.

CDR3 sequence reads: CSVGDRVYGYTF. The DNA of the CDR3 is TGCAGCGTTGGGGACAGGGTCTACGGCTACACCTTC. The chain joins TRBV29-1 to TRBJ1-2, with 9 bases aligning to TRBD1. Germline assignment: CDR1 SQVTM and CDR2 ANQGSEA. With V trimmed by 4 bases and J by 8 bases, 5 bases remained unmatched. The CDR3 spans 12 residues.

The chain recombines TRBV19 with TRBJ2-5, with D tentatively TRBD1 or TRBD2 (5 bases each). The CDR3 has 16 amino acids. Germline V lookup: CDR1 LNHDA, CDR2 SQIVND (reference sequence). The ends were cut back, 6 bases at V and 4 bases at J, with 21 bases in the middle. The CDR3 spells CASSQDPSRDRETQYF. CDR3 bases: TGTGCCAGTAGCCAAGACCCTTCCCGGGACCGAGAGACCCAGTACTTC.

The chain has TRBV18 and TRBJ2-1, with D unclear. This CDR3 has 13 residues. Germline CDR1 reads KGHSH; CDR2 reads LQKENI. The germline V and J ends were trimmed by 0 bases and 7 bases, with 7 bases remaining between them. This CDR3 is CASSPPSLNEQFF. As DNA, the CDR3 is TGTGCCAGCTCACCACCGAGTTTGAATGAGCAGTTCTTC.

The genes are TRBV9 and TRBJ2-2, with D perhaps matching TRBD1 or TRBD2 (5 bases each). The germline V gene has CDR1 SGDLS and CDR2 YYNGEE. The CDR3 runs to 15 residues. Trimming removed 3 bases from V and 2 bases from J, with 11 bases in between. The DNA of the CDR3 is TGTGCCAGCAGCGCCCCGGGGACCAACACCGGGGAGCTGTTTTTT. Translating it yields CASSAPGTNTGELFF.

The chain has TRBV19 and TRBJ2-7; D gene uncertain. Per the germline V gene, CDR1 is LNHDA and CDR2 is SQIVND (reference sequence). This CDR3 has 15 residues. V lost 5 bases and J lost 2, with 16 bases in between. CDR3 protein: CASSSPNSKTYEQYF. The CDR3 DNA is TGTGCCAGTAGTTCACCTAACAGTAAAACCTACGAGCAGTACTTC.

V is TRBV7-6 and J is TRBJ2-1, with TRBD1 matching 7 bases. The CDR3 spans 17 residues. V dropped 2 bases and J dropped 3; count of bases not matched to a gene: 10. CDR1 and CDR2 (germline): SGHVS, FNYEAQ. The CDR3 coding sequence is TGTGCCAGCAGCTTAACGCACAGGGGCGACTTCTACAATGAGCAGTTCTTC. It translates to CASSLTHRGDFYNEQFF.

The chain employs TRBV9 and TRBJ2-5; D gene unclear. Trimming took 3 bases from V and 2 from J, leaving 8 bases between them. This CDR3 has 13 amino acids. Germline V gene sequence: CDR1 SGDLS, CDR2 YYNGEE. The CDR3 region is CASSGAAQETQYF. CDR3 DNA: TGTGCCAGCAGCGGGGCGGCTCAAGAGACCCAGTACTTC.

The chain combines TRBV6-4 with TRBJ1-1; D might be TRBD1 (5 bases). The V gene lost 7 bases and the J gene lost 3 bases, with 18 bases spanning the gap. CDR1 is MRHNA, CDR2 SNTAGT, per germline. This CDR3 has 15 residues. CDR3 nucleotide sequence: TGTGCCAGCACGCCCCCGACAGCCCCCTACACTGAAGCTTTCTTT. As protein: CASTPPTAPYTEAFF.

V is TRBV5-6 and J is TRBJ1-2; perhaps TRBD1 as D (6 bases). Germline values: CDR1 SGHDT, CDR2 YYEEEE. Trimming left V 5 bases short and J 5 bases short, with 19 bases between. The CDR3 length is 15 residues. The DNA of the CDR3 is TGTGCCAGCAGAAACGGACAGTCCTCCCTTTATGGCTACACCTTC. This encodes CASRNGQSSLYGYTF. Together with reference TRBV5-6 and TRBJ1-2, the CDR3 gives the full variable domain: DAGVTQSPTHLIKTRGQQVTLRCSPKSGHDTVSWYQQALGQGPQFIFQYYEEEERQRGNFPDRFSGHQFPNYSSELNVNALLLGDSALYLCASRNGQSSLYGYTFGSGTRLTVV.

This clone was seen only a few times. This rearrangement joins TRBV21-1 to TRBJ2-7; TRBD2, the table's D call, lacks a check against the DNA. TRBV21-1 constitutes a pseudogene. The CDR3 runs to 13 residues. In DNA, the CDR3 is TGTGCCAGCAGCAAAGCTTGGCGGGGAGAGCAGTACTTC. Protein product: CASSKAWRGEQYF.